This T cell receptor beta chain is drawn from a study of Japanese encephalitis immunity and Zika vaccine responses. The wider study: Participants got three 5.0 ug alum-adjuvanted ZPIV doses at weeks 0, 4, 28. Before ZPIV, some received one YFV vaccine dose; some were flavivirus-naive.

TCRdb re-called the 5' RACE reads through MiXCR, storing one row per CDR3 protein. The table shows about 170 distinct CDR3 sequences, with 3.7% occurring only once. This clonotype is medium-sized in the sample. PBMCs were CFSE-labeled and cultured for six to seven days with peptide pools at approximately 0.99 ug/mL each. CDR1 and CDR2 (germline): MNHEY, SVGAGI. CDR3 length equals 14 residues. Trimming cost V 6 bases and J 9 bases; bases outside gene matches: 11. This specimen was antigen-activated CD8+ T cells from blood, cultured, taken during a Zika inactivated vaccine study. The genes are TRBV6-5 and TRBJ1-5; 7 nucleotides align to TRBD1. This sequence was found in an adult woman who received an inactivated Zika virus vaccine. As DNA, the CDR3 is TGTGCCAGCAGGGTTCAGAGGGGGCGGGGGCCCCAGCATTTT. It specifies CASRVQRGRGPQHF.